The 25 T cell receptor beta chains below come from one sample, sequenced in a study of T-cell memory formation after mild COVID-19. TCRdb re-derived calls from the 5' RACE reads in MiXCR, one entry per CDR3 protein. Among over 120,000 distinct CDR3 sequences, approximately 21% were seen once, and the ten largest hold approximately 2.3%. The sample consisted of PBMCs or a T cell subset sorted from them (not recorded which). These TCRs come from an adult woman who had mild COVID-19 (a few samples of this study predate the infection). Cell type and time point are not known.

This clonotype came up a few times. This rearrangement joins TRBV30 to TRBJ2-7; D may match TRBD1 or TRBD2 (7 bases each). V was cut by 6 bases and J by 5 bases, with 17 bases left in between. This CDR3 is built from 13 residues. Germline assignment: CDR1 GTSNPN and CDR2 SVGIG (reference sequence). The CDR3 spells CACTPTGRDEQYF. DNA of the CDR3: TGTGCCTGCACTCCGACAGGGAGGGACGAGCAGTACTTC.

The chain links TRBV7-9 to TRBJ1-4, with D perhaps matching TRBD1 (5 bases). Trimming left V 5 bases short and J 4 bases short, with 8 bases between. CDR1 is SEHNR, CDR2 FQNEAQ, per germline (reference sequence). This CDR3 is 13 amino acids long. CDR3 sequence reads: CASSKGLNEKLFF. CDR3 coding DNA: TGTGCCAGCAGCAAGGGACTTAATGAAAAACTGTTTTTT.

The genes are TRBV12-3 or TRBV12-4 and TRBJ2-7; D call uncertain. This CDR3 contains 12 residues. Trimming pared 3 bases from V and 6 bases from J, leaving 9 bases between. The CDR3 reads CASSFRPPEQYF. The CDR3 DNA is TGTGCCAGCAGTTTTAGACCTCCCGAGCAGTACTTC.

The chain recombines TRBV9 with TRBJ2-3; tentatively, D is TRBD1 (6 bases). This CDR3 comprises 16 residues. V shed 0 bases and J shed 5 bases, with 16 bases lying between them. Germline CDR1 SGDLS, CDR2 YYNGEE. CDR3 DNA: TGTGCCAGCAGCGTAGGACCTGCGCAGGGGAGAGATACGCAGTATTTT. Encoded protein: CASSVGPAQGRDTQYF.

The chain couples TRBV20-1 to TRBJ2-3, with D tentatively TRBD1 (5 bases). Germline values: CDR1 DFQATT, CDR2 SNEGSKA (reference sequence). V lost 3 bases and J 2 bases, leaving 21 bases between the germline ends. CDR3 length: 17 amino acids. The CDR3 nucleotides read TGCAGTGCTAGGGGGCCCTCGGACACAAAATTCACAGATACGCAGTATTTT. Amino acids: CSARGPSDTKFTDTQYF.

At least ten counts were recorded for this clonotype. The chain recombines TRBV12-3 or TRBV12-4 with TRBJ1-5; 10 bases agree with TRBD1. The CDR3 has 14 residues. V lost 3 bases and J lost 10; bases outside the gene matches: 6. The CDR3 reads CASSLTGGLGPQHF. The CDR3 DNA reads TGTGCCAGCAGTTTGACAGGGGGCTTAGGACCCCAGCATTTT.

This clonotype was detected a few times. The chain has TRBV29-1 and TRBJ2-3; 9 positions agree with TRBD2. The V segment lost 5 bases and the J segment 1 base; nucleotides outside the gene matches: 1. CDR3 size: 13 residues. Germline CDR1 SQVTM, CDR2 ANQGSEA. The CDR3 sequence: CSVSSGGTDTQYF. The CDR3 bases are TGCAGCGTTTCTAGCGGGGGCACAGATACGCAGTATTTT.

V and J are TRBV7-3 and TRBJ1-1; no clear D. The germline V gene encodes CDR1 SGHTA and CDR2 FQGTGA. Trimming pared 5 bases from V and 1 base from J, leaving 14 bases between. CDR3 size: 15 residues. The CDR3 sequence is CASSPRQKGNTEAFF. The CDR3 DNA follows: TGTGCCAGCAGCCCCAGGCAAAAGGGGAACACTGAAGCTTTCTTT.

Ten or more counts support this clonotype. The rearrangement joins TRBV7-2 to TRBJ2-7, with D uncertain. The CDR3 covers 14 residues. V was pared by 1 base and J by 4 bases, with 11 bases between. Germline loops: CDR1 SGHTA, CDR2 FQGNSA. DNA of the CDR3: TGTGCCAGCAGCTTAGGATGGGCTGGATACGAGCAGTACTTC. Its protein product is CASSLGWAGYEQYF.

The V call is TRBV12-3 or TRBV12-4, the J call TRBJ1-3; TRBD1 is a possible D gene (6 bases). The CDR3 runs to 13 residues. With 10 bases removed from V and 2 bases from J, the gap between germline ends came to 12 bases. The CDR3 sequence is CATKGGAGNTIYF. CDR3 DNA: TGTGCCACCAAGGGGGGGGCTGGAAACACCATATATTTT.

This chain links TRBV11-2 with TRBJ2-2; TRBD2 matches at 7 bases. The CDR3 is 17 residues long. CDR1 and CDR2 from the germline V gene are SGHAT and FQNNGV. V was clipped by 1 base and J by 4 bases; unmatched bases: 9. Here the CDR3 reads CASSLGQRREPTGELFF. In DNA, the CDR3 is TGTGCCAGCAGCTTAGGGCAGCGGCGGGAGCCCACCGGGGAGCTGTTTTTT.

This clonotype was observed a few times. The CDR3 sequence: CASSVAGLAGNEQFF. The DNA for the CDR3 is TGTGCCAGCAGTGTTGCTGGACTAGCGGGAAATGAGCAGTTCTTC. The chain joins TRBV2 to TRBJ2-1; 12 nucleotides align to TRBD2. V lost 4 bases to trimming and J lost 7 bases; unmatched junction nucleotides: 5. This CDR3 comprises 15 residues. Germline CDR1 and CDR2: SNHLY and FYNNEI.

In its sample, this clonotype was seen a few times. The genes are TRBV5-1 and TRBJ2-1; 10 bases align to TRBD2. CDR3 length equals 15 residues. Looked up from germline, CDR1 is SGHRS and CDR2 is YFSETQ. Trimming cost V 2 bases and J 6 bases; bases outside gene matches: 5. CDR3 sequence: CASSLAGGHGNEQFF. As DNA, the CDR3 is TGCGCCAGCAGCTTAGCGGGGGGGCACGGCAATGAGCAGTTCTTC. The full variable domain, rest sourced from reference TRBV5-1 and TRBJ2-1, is KAGVTQTPRYLIKTRGQQVTLSCSPISGHRSVSWYQQTPGQGLQFLFEYFSETQRNKGNFPGRFSGRQFSNSRSEMNVSTLELGDSALYLCASSLAGGHGNEQFFGPGTRLTVL.

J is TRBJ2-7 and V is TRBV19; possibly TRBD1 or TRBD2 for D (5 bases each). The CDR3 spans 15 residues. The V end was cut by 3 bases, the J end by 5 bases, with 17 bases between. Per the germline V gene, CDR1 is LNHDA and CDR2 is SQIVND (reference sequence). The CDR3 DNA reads TGTGCCAGTAGTATTCAGGGTTTGGGGACGGACGAGCAGTACTTC. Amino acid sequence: CASSIQGLGTDEQYF. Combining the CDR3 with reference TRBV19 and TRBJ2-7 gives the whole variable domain DGGITQSPKYLFRKEGQNVTLSCEQNLNHDAMYWYRQDPGQGLRLIYYSQIVNDFQKGDIAEGYSVSREKKESFPLTVTSAQKNPTAFYLCASSIQGLGTDEQYFGPGTRLTVT.

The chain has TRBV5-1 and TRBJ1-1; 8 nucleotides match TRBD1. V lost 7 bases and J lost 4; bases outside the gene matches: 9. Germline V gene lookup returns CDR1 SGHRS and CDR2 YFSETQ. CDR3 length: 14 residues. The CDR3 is CASQQGVRGTEAFF. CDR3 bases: TGCGCCAGCCAACAGGGGGTGAGGGGCACTGAAGCTTTCTTT.

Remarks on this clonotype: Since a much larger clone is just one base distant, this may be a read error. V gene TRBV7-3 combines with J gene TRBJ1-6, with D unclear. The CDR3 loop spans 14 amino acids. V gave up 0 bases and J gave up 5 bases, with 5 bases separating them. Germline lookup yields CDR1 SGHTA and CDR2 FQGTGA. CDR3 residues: CASSLTGNNSPLHF. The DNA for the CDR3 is TGTGCCAGCAGCTTAACAGGGAATAATTCACCCCTCCACTTT.

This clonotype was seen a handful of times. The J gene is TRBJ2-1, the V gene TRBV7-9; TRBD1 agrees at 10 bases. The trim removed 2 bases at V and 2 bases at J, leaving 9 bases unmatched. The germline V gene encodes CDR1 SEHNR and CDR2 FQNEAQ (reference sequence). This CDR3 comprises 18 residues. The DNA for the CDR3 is TGTGCCAGCAGCTTAACCTACGCCGGGACAGGGGCCTACAATGAGCAGTTCTTC. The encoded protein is CASSLTYAGTGAYNEQFF.

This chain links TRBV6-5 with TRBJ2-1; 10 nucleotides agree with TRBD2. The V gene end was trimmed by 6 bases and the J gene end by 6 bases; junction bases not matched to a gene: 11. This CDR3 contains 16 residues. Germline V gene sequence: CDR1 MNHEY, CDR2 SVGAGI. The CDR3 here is CASSRTGTSVANEQFF. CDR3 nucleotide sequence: TGTGCCAGCAGCCGAACCGGGACTAGCGTAGCCAATGAGCAGTTCTTC.

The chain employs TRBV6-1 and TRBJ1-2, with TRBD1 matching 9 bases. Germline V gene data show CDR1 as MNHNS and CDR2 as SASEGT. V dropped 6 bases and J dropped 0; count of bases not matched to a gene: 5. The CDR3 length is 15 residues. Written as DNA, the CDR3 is TGTGCCAGCAGAGGACAGGGGACCACTAACTATGGCTACACCTTC. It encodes CASRGQGTTNYGYTF.

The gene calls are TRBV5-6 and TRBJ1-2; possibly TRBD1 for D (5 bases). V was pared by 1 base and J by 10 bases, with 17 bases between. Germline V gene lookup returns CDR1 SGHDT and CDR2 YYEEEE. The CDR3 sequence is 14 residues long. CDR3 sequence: CASSLRGRSPPYTF. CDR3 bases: TGTGCCAGCAGCTTGCGGGGACGATCACCACCCTACACCTTC. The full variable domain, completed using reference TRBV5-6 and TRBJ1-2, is DAGVTQSPTHLIKTRGQQVTLRCSPKSGHDTVSWYQQALGQGPQFIFQYYEEEERQRGNFPDRFSGHQFPNYSSELNVNALLLGDSALYLCASSLRGRSPPYTFGSGTRLTVV.

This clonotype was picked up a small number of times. The CDR3 loop reads CASSQGASGHARDTQYF. Written as DNA, the CDR3 is TGTGCCAGCAGTCAGGGGGCTAGCGGCCATGCACGGGATACGCAGTATTTT. This chain uses TRBV7-2 with TRBJ2-3; TRBD1 might be the D (8 bases). CDR3 length equals 17 residues. Trimming pared 6 bases from V and 6 bases from J, leaving 25 bases between. Germline CDR1 and CDR2: SGHTA and FQGNSA.

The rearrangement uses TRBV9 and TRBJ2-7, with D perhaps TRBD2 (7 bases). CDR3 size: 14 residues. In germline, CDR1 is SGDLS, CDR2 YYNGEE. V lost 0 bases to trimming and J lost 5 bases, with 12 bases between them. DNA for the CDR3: TGTGCCAGCAGCGTAGAAGGGGGGGGCCACGAGCAGTACTTC. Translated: CASSVEGGGHEQYF.

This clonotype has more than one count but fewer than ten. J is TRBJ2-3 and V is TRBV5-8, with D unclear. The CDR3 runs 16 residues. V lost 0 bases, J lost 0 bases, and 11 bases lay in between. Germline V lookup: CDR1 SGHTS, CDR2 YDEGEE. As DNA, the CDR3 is TGTGCCAGCAGCTTGGGGCTGTCGTCTAGCACAGATACGCAGTATTTT. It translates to CASSLGLSSSTDTQYF.

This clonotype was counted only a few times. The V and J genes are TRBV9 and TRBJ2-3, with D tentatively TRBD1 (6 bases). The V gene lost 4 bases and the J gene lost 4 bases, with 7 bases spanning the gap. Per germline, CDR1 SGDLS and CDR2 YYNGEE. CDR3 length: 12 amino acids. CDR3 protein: CASSRTADTQYF. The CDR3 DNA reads TGTGCCAGCAGCCGGACAGCAGATACGCAGTATTTT.

In nucleotides, the CDR3 is TGTGCCAGCAGTTTCGGGGACGTCAATTCACCCCTCCACTTT. Translated, it gives CASSFGDVNSPLHF. The V call is TRBV28, the J call TRBJ1-6; D may be TRBD1 (5 bases). Germline CDR1 MDHEN, CDR2 SYDVKM. The germline V and J ends were trimmed by 3 bases and 7 bases, with 10 bases remaining between them. This CDR3 is built from 14 residues.